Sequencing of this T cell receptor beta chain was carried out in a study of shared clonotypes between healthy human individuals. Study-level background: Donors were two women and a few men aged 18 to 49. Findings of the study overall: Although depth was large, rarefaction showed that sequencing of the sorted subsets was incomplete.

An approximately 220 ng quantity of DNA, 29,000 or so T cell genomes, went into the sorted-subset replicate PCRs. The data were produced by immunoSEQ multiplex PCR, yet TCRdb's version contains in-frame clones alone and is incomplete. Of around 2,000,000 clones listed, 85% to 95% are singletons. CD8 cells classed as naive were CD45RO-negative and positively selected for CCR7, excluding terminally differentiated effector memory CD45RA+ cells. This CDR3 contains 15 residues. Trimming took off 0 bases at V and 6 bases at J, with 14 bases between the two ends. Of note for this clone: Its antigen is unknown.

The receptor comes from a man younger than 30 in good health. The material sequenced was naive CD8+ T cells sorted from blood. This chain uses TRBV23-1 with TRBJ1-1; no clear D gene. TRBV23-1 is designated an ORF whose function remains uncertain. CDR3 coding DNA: TGCGCCAGCAGTCAATCTCTGGGCCTCAAGGCTGAAGCTTTCTTT. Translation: CASSQSLGLKAEAFF.